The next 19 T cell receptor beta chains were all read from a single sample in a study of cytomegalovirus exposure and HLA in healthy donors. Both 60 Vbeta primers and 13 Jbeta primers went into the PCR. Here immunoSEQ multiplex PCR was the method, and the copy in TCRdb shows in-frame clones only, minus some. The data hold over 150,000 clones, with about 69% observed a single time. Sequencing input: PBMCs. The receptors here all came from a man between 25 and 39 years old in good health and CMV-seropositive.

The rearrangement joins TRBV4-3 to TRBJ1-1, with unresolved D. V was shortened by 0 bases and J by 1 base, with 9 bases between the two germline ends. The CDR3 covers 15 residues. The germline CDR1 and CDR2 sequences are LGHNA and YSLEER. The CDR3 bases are TGCGCCAGCAGCCAAGACCCAGTTAAGAACACTGAAGCTTTCTTT. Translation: CASSQDPVKNTEAFF.

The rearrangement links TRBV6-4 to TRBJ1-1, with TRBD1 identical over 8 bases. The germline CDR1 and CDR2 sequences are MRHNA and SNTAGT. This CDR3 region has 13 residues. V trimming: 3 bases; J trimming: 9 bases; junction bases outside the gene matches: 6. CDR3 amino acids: CASSELQGAQAFF. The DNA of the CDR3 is TGTGCCAGCAGTGAATTGCAGGGGGCCCAAGCTTTCTTT.

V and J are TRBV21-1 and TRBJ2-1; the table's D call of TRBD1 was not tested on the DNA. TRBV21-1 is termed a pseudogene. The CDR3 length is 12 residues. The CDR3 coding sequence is TGTGCCAGCAGCATAAAGGGGGTTGAGCAGTTCTTC. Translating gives CASSIKGVEQFF.

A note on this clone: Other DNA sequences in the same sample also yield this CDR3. The CDR3 region has the DNA TGTGCCAGCAGCTCTAGCACAGATACGCAGTATTTT. It encodes CASSSSTDTQYF. The chain combines TRBV5-4 with TRBJ2-3, with unresolved D. Germline-derived CDR1 and CDR2 are SGHNT and YYREEE (reference sequence). Trimming left V 3 bases short and J 0 bases short, with 2 bases between. The CDR3 is 12 residues long.

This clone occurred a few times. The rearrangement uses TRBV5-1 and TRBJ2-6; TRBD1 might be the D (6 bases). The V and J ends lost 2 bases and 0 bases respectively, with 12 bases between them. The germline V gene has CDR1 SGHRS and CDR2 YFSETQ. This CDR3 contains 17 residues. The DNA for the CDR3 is TGCGCCAGCAGCTTAGGCAAAGGGGGCTCTGGGGCCAACGTCCTGACTTTC. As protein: CASSLGKGGSGANVLTF.

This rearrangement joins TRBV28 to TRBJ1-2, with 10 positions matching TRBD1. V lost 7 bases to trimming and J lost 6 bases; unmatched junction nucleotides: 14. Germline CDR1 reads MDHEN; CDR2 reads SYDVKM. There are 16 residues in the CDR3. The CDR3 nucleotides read TGTGCCAGCACTCCGGACAGGGGGAGGTTCAGGAATGGCTACACCTTC. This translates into CASTPDRGRFRNGYTF.

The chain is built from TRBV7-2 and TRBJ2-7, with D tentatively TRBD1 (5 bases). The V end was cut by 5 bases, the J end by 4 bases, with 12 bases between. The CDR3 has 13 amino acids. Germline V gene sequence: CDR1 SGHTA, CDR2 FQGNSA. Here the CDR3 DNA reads TGTGCCAGCAGCCGAGAAGGGGTTTACGAGCAGTACTTC. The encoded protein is CASSREGVYEQYF.

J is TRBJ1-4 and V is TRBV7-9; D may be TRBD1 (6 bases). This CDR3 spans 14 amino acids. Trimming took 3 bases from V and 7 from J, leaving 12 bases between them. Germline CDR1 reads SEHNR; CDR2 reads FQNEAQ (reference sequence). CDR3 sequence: CASSLRGRGEKLFF. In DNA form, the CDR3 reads TGTGCCAGCAGCTTGAGAGGCAGGGGTGAAAAACTGTTTTTT.

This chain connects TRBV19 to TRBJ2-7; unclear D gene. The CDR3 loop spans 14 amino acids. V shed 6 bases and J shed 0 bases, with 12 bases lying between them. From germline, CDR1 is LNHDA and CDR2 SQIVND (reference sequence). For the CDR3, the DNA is TGTGCCAGTAGACTATCTGGGTTCTCCTACGAGCAGTACTTC. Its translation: CASRLSGFSYEQYF.

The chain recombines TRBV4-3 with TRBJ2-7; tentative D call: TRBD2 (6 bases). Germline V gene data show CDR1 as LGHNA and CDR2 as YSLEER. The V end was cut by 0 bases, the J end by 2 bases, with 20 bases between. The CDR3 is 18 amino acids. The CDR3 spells CASSQEFNGEAIAYEQYF. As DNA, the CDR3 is TGCGCCAGCAGCCAAGAATTTAACGGGGAGGCAATCGCCTACGAGCAGTACTTC.

CDR3 loop: CASSLLKGGGHEQFF. Written as DNA, the CDR3 is TGTGCCAGCAGCTTACTGAAGGGGGGGGGCCATGAGCAGTTCTTC. The chain employs TRBV11-2 and TRBJ2-1; D possibly corresponds to TRBD2 (7 bases). Germline values: CDR1 SGHAT, CDR2 FQNNGV. The CDR3 spans 15 residues. Trimming removed 2 bases from V and 8 bases from J, with 16 bases in between.

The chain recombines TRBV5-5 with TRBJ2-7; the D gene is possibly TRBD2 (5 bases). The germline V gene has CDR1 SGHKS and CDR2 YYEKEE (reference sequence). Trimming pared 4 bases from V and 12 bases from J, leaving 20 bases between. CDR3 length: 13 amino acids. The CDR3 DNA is TGTGCCAGCAGCCCCTCCGCGGACTCTGAACCGTACTTC. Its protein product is CASSPSADSEPYF. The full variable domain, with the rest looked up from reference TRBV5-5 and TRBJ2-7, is DAGVTQSPTHLIKTRGQQVTLRCSPISGHKSVSWYQQVLGQGPQFIFQYYEKEERGRGNFPDRFSARQFPNYSSELNVNALLLGDSALYLCASSPSADSEPYFGPGTRLTVT.

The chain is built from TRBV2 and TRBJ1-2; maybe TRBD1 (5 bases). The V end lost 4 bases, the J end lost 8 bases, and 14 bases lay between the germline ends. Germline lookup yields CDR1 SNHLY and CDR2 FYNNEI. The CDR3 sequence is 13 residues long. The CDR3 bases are TGTGCCAGCAGTGTGCGAAGGGGCCGGGGCTACACCTTC. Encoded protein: CASSVRRGRGYTF.

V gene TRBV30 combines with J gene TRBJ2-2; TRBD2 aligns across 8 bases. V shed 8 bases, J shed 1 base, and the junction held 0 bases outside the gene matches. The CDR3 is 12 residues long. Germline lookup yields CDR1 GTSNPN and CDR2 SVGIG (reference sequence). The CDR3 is CASGGNTGELFF. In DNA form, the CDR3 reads TGTGCCAGCGGGGGGAACACCGGGGAGCTGTTTTTT. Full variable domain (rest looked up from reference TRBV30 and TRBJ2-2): SQTIHQWPATLVQPVGSPLSLECTVEGTSNPNLYWYRQAAGRGLQLLFYSVGIGQISSEVPQNLSASRPQDRQFILSSKKLLLSDSGFYLCASGGNTGELFFGEGSRLTVL.

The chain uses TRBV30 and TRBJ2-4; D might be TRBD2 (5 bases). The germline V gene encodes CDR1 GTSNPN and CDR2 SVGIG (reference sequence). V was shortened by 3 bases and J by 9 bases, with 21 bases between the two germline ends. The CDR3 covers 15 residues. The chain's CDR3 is CAWRTQSGSSGIQYF. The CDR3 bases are TGTGCCTGGAGAACCCAGTCGGGATCCAGTGGCATTCAGTACTTC.

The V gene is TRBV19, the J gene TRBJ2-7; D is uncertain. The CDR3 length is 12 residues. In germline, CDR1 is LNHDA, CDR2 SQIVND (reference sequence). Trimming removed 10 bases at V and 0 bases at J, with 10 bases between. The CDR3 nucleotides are TGTGCCACCTCTCGGTCCTCCTACGAGCAGTACTTC. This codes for CATSRSSYEQYF.

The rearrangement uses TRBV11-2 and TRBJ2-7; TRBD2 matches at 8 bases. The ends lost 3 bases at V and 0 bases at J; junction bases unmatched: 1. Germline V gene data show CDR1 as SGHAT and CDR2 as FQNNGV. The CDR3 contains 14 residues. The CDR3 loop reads CASSLAGGSYEQYF. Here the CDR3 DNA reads TGTGCCAGCAGCTTGGCGGGGGGCTCCTACGAGCAGTACTTC.

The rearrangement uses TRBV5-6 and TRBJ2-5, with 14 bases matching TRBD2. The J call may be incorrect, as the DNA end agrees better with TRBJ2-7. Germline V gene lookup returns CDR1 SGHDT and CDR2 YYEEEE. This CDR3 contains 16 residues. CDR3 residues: CASSLGGLAGAYEQYF. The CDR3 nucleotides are TGTGCCAGCAGCTTGGGGGGACTAGCGGGGGCCTACGAGCAGTACTTC.

CDR3 amino acids: CASSADGLYGYTF. The CDR3 coding sequence is TGTGCCAGCAGTGCGGACGGACTTTATGGCTACACCTTC. The chain joins TRBV28 to TRBJ1-2; D not resolved. The V and J ends lost 5 bases and 5 bases respectively, with 12 bases between them. CDR1 MDHEN and CDR2 SYDVKM come from the germline V gene. There are 13 residues in the CDR3.